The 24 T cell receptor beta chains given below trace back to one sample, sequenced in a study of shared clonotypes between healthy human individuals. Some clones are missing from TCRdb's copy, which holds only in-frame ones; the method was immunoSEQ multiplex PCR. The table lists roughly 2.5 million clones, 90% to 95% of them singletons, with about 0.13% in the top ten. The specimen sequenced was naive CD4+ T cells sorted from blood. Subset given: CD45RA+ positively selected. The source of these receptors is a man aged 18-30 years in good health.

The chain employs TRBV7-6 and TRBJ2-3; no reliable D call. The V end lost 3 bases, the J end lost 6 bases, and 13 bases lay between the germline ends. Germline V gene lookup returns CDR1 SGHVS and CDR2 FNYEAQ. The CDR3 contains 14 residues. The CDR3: CASSLDPVGDTQYF. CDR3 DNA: TGTGCCAGCAGCTTGGATCCAGTGGGGGATACGCAGTATTTT.

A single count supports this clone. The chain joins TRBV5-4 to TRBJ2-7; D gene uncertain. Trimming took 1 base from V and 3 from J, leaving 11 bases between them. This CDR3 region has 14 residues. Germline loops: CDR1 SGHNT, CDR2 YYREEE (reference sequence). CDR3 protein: CASSLKGFIYEQYF. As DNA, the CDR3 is TGTGCCAGCAGCTTGAAAGGATTTATCTACGAGCAGTACTTC.

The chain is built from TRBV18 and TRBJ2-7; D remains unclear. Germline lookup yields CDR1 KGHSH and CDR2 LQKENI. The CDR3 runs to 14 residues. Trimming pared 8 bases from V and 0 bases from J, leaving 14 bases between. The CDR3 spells CASASGILSYEQYF. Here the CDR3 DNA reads TGTGCCAGCGCTTCAGGAATCCTCTCCTACGAGCAGTACTTC.

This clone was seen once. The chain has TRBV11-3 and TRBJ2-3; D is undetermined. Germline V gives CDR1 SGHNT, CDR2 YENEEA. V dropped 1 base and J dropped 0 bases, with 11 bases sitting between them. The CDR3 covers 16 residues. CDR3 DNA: TGTGCCAGCAGCTTAGGAGGCCCGACTAGCACAGATACGCAGTATTTT. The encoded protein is CASSLGGPTSTDTQYF.

CDR3 protein: CASSFLRTSGRNRYNEQFF. The DNA for the CDR3 is TGTGCCAGCAGCTTTCTTCGGACTAGCGGGAGAAACAGGTACAATGAGCAGTTCTTC. The chain combines TRBV7-9 with TRBJ2-1, with 13 positions matching TRBD2. The ends lost 3 bases at V and 4 bases at J; junction bases unmatched: 12. Looked up from germline, CDR1 is SEHNR and CDR2 is FQNEAQ (reference sequence). The CDR3 covers 19 residues.

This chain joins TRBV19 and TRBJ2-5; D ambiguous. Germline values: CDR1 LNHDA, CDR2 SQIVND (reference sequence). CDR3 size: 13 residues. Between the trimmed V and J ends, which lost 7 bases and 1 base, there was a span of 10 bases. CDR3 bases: TGTGCCAGTAAAGGCGTAGCCCAAGAGACCCAGTACTTC. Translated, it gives CASKGVAQETQYF.

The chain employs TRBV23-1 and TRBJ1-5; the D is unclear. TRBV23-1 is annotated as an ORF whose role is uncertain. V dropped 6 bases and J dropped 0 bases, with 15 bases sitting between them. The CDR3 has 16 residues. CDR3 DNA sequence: TGCGCCAGCAGCCCAACAGAGGAATATAGCAATCAGCCCCAGCATTTT. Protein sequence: CASSPTEEYSNQPQHF.

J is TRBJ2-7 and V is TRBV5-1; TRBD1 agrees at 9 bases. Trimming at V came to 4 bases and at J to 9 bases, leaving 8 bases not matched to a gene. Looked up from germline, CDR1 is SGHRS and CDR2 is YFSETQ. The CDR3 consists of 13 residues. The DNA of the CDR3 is TGCGCCAGCAGCATAAGTACAGGGGGCCGGCAGTACTTC. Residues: CASSISTGGRQYF. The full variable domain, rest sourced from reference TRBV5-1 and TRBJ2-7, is KAGVTQTPRYLIKTRGQQVTLSCSPISGHRSVSWYQQTPGQGLQFLFEYFSETQRNKGNFPGRFSGRQFSNSRSEMNVSTLELGDSALYLCASSISTGGRQYFGPGTRLTVT.

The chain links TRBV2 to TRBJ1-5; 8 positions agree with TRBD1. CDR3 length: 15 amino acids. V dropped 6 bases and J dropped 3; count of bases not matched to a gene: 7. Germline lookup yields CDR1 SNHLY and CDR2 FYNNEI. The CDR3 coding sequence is TGTGCCAGCAGGGCCGACAGGGGTACCAATCAGCCCCAGCATTTT. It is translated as CASRADRGTNQPQHF.

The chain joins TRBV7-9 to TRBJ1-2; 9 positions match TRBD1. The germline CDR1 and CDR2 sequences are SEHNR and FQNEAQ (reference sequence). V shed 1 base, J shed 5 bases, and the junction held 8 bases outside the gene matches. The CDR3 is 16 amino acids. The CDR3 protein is CASSLDLGGTGYGYTF. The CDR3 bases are TGTGCCAGCAGCTTAGACCTTGGAGGGACAGGGTATGGCTACACCTTC.

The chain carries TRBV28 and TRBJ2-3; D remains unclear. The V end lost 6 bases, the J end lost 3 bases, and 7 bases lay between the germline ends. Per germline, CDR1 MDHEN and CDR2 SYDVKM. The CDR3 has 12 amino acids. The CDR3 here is CASSQSTDTQYF. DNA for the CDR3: TGTGCCAGCAGCCAGTCTACAGATACGCAGTATTTT.

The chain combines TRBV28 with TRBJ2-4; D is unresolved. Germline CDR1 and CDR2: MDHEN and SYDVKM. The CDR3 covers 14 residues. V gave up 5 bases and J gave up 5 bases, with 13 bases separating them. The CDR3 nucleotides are TGTGCCAGCAGTCCGTATAAGTCCCAAAACATTCAGTACTTC. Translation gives CASSPYKSQNIQYF.

The CDR3, as DNA: TGTGCCAGCAGCCTGCGAGGGACTAGCGGGGTCTACGAGCAGTACTTC. Protein: CASSLRGTSGVYEQYF. The chain employs TRBV11-2 and TRBJ2-7, with 13 bases lining up with TRBD2. CDR1 is SGHAT, CDR2 FQNNGV, per germline. V shed 5 bases, J shed 3 bases, and the junction held 7 bases outside the gene matches. The CDR3 sequence is 16 residues long.

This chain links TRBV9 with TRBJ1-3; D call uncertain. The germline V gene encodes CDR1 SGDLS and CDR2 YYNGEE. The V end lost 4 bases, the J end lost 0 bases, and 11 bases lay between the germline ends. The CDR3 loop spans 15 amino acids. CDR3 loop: CASSPLWSSGNTIYF. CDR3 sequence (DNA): TGTGCCAGCAGCCCCCTCTGGTCCTCTGGAAACACCATATATTTT.

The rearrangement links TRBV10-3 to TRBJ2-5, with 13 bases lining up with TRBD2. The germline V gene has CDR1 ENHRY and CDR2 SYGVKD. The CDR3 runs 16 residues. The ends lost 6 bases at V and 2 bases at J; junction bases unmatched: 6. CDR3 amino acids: CAIRAGTSGDQETQYF. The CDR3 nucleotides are TGTGCCATCAGAGCCGGGACTAGCGGGGATCAAGAGACCCAGTACTTC.

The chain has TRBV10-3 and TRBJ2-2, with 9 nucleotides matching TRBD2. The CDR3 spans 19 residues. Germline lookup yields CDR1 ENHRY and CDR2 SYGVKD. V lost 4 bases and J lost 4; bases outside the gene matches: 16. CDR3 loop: CAISVTRVSGGLLTGELFF. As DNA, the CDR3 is TGTGCCATCAGTGTCACACGGGTTAGCGGGGGTCTGCTCACCGGGGAGCTGTTTTTT.

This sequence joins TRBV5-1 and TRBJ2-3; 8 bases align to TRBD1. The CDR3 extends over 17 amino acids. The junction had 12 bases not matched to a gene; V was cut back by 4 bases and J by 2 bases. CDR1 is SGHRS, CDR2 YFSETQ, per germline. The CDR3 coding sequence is TGCGCCAGCAGCATAAGACAGGGGACAACACCCACAGATACGCAGTATTTT. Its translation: CASSIRQGTTPTDTQYF.

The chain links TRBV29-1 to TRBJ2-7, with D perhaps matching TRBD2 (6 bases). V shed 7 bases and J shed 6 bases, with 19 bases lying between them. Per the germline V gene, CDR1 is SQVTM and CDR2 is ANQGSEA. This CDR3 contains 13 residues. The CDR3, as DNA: TGCAGCGCCGCCCCGGGACTGATTTCCGAGCAGTACTTC. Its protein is CSAAPGLISEQYF.

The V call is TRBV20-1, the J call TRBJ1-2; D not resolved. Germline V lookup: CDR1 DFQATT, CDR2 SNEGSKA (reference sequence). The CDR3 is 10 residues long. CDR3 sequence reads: CRAGQLGYTF. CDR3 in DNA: TGCAGGGCGGGCCAGTTGGGCTACACCTTC.

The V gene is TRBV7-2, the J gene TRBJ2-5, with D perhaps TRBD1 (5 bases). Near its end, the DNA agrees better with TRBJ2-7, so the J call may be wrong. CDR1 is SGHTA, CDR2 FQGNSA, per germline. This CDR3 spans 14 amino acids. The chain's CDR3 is CASSLVNRNYEQYF. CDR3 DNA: TGTGCCAGCAGCTTAGTAAACAGGAACTACGAGCAGTACTTC.

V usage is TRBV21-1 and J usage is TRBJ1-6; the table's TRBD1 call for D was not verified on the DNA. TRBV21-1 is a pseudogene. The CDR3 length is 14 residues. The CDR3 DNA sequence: TGTGTCAGCAGCGGACATCCCTATAATTCACCCCTCCACTTT. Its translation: CVSSGHPYNSPLHF.

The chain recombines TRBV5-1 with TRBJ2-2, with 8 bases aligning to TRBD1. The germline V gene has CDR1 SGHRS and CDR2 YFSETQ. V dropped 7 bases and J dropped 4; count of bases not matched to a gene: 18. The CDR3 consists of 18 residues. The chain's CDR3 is CASRAAGGLGAGTGELFF. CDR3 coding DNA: TGCGCCAGCCGGGCGGCAGGGGGCCTTGGCGCGGGCACCGGGGAGCTGTTTTTT.

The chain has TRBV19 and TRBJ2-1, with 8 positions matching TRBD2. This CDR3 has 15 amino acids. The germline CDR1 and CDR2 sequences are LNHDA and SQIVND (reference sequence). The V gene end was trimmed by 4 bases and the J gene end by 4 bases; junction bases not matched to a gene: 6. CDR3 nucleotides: TGTGCCAGTAGTAGGTTGGGACTAGGGTACAATGAGCAGTTCTTC. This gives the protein CASSRLGLGYNEQFF.

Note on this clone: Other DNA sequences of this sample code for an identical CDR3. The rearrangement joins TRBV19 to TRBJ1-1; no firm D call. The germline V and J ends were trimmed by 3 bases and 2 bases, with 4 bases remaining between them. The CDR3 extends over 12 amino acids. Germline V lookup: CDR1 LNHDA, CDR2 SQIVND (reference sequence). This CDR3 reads CASSISNTEAFF. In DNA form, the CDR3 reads TGTGCCAGTAGTATCTCAAACACTGAAGCTTTCTTT.